This is a list of T cell receptor beta chains from one sample in a study of blood T cell repertoires in COVID-19. Some clones are missing from TCRdb's copy, which holds only in-frame ones; the method was immunoSEQ multiplex PCR. The data show about 140,000 clones, 70% to 85% seen once. Sequencing input: peripheral blood. These receptors came from a human donor in a cohort sampled during active COVID-19. The CDR3 runs from the conserved cysteine through the conserved F or W. Each record gives: D gene, V gene, clone size, J gene, CDR3 protein, CDR3 DNA. A D gene is named only where the DNA matches it firmly. Clone size is shown for a subset of rows, as once, few, many or a class of expanded clone.

-,TRBV5-6,-,TRBJ2-2,CASSPPGRGQTGELFF,TGTGCCAGCAGCCCCCCCGGGAGGGGGCAGACCGGGGAGCTGTTTTTT
-,TRBV11-2,-,TRBJ2-3,CASSLDRGAGDTQYF,TGTGCCAGCAGCTTAGACCGGGGGGCGGGAGATACGCAGTATTTT
-,TRBV9,few,TRBJ1-2,CASTRSGAMYGYTF,TGTGCCAGCACCCGGAGCGGGGCTATGTATGGCTACACCTTC
TRBD2,TRBV5-4,-,TRBJ2-2,CASSSPSGGGTGELFF,TGTGCCAGCAGCTCACCTAGCGGGGGAGGGACCGGGGAGCTGTTTTTT
-,TRBV9,-,TRBJ1-4,CASSGRGGGKLFF,TGTGCCAGCAGCGGCCGCGGGGGTGGAAAACTGTTTTTT
-,TRBV6-1,once,TRBJ1-1,CASSEAGRGTEAFF,TGTGCCAGCAGTGAAGCGGGCAGGGGCACTGAAGCTTTCTTT
TRBD1,TRBV5-4,-,TRBJ1-1,CASSSRGPVNTEAFF,TGTGCCAGCAGCTCCAGGGGGCCAGTGAACACTGAAGCTTTCTTT
TRBD1,TRBV7-2,-,TRBJ2-3,CASSYSGTATDTQYF,TGTGCCAGCAGCTATTCCGGGACAGCAACAGATACGCAGTATTTT
TRBD1,TRBV14,-,TRBJ2-7,CASSQDSGTGVYEQYF,TGTGCCAGCAGCCAAGATTCTGGGACAGGGGTCTACGAGCAGTACTTC
-,TRBV3-1/TRBV3-2,-,TRBJ1-3,CASSQGHSGNTIYF,TGTGCCAGCAGCCAAGGTCACTCTGGAAACACCATATATTTT
-,TRBV9,-,TRBJ2-7,CASSVGLGEQYF,TGTGCCAGCAGCGTAGGTCTAGGCGAGCAGTACTTC
TRBD1,TRBV9,-,TRBJ1-2,CASSESGTGGGGYTF,TGTGCCAGCAGCGAGTCCGGGACAGGGGGCGGTGGCTACACCTTC
TRBD1,TRBV15,-,TRBJ2-1,CATSVTGQGAGEQFF,TGTGCCACCAGCGTTACGGGACAGGGGGCCGGTGAGCAGTTCTTC
-,TRBV27,-,TRBJ2-7,CASSFREGASEQYF,TGTGCCAGCAGTTTTCGGGAGGGGGCAAGCGAGCAGTACTTC
TRBD1,TRBV5-1,-,TRBJ2-7,CASTPGTGRTYEQYF,TGCGCCAGCACCCCCGGGACAGGGCGCACCTACGAGCAGTACTTC
-,TRBV23-1,-,TRBJ2-5,CASSQSRRGPTQETQYF,TGCGCCAGCAGTCAATCACGCAGGGGCCCAACCCAAGAGACCCAGTACTTC
-,TRBV5-4,-,TRBJ2-7,CASSLGSLGAEEQYF,TGTGCCAGCAGCTTGGGGTCGTTAGGGGCGGAGGAGCAGTACTTC
-,TRBV14,-,TRBJ1-1,CASSIWWSRGSRNTEAFF,TGTGCCAGCAGTATTTGGTGGTCCAGGGGATCCCGGAACACTGAAGCTTTCTTT
TRBD2,TRBV27,-,TRBJ2-3,CASTDSGGPTDTQYF,TGTGCCAGCACCGATAGCGGGGGGCCCACAGATACGCAGTATTTT
TRBD2,TRBV6-6,-,TRBJ2-7,CASTTRGGAYEQYF,TGTGCCAGCACGACGCGTGGGGGGGCCTACGAGCAGTACTTC
-,TRBV5-1,-,TRBJ1-6,CASSLDNGYNSPLHF,TGCGCCAGCAGCTTGGACAACGGGTATAATTCACCCCTCCACTTT
-,TRBV5-1,-,TRBJ2-7,CASSLLGAREQYF,TGCGCCAGCAGCTTGTTGGGAGCGCGCGAGCAGTACTTC
-,TRBV7-9,-,TRBJ1-4,CASSLRQRNEKLFF,TGTGCCAGCAGCTTGAGGCAGCGAAATGAAAAACTGTTTTTT
-,TRBV6-5,-,TRBJ1-1,CASSAGLTGNTEAFF,TGTGCCAGCAGCGCAGGCCTTACAGGGAACACTGAAGCTTTCTTT